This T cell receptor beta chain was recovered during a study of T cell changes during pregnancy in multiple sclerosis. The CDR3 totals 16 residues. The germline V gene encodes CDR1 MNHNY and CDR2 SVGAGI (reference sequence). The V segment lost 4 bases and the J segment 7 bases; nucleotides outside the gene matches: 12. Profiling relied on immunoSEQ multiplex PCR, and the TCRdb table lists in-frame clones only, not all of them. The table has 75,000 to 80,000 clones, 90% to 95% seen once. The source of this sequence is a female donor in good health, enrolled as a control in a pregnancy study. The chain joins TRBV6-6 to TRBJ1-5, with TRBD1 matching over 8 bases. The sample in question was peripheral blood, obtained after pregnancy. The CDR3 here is CASSSLRQGKGQPQHF. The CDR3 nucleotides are TGTGCCAGCAGTTCGCTTCGACAGGGGAAGGGACAGCCCCAGCATTTT.